This T cell receptor (beta chain) emerged from a study of STAT5B mutations in CD4+ large granular lymphocyte leukemia. Points from the study as a whole: About 24% of private leukemic clonotypes occurred rarely in other patients' non-leukemic repertoires.

About this clone itself: Its antigen is unknown.

Germline V CDR1 and CDR2: SGHAT, FQNNGV. The CDR3 covers 17 residues. Trimming took 1 base from V and 0 from J, leaving 13 bases between them. Profiled with immunoSEQ multiplex PCR; TCRdb holds only in-frame clones, not every one. The data show around 47,000 clones, around 82% seen once. The chain employs TRBV11-2 and TRBJ1-3; the D is unclear. Sequencing input: CD4+ T cells from blood buffy coats. The sequence derives from a human donor in good health. CDR3 DNA sequence: TGTGCCAGCAGCTTAGCTAGGGATTCCTTCTCTGGAAACACCATATATTTT. Amino acids: CASSLARDSFSGNTIYF.